These 21 T cell receptor beta chains were sequenced from one sample in a study of blood T cells in healthy people across ages. Next came a second PCR, run for roughly 7 to 12 cycles, which used a sample-barcoded 5' primer along with a J-beta primer mix. TCRdb processed the 5' RACE reads anew with MiXCR; each CDR3 protein has one entry. The sample lists 850,000 to 1,000,000 distinct CDR3 sequences, roughly 51% occurring once. Sequencing was performed on blood. The receptors were gathered from a woman in her fifties or sixties in good health.

The V and J genes are TRBV12-3 or TRBV12-4 and TRBJ1-4, with 7 bases fitting TRBD1. The ends lost 3 bases at V and 8 bases at J; junction bases unmatched: 9. This CDR3 is 15 amino acids long. CDR3 region: CASSFVGRGGEKLFF. DNA for the CDR3: TGTGCCAGCAGTTTCGTTGGCAGGGGGGGAGAAAAACTGTTTTTT.

This clonotype was counted between two and nine times. J is TRBJ2-7 and V is TRBV12-3 or TRBV12-4; D gene unclear. The V and J ends lost 1 base and 2 bases respectively, with 9 bases between them. This CDR3 is built from 14 residues. The CDR3 spells CASSLGRSTYEQYF. As DNA, the CDR3 is TGTGCCAGCAGTTTAGGTAGATCCACCTACGAGCAGTACTTC.

This clonotype occurred a few times. The rearrangement links TRBV20-1 to TRBJ2-7; 9 positions agree with TRBD2. V lost 4 bases, J lost 2 bases, and 6 bases stayed unmatched. Looked up from germline, CDR1 is DFQATT and CDR2 is SNEGSKA (reference sequence). The length of the CDR3 is 14 residues. The CDR3 DNA reads TGCAGTGCTATTGTAGCGGGAGATACCTACGAGCAGTACTTC. It specifies CSAIVAGDTYEQYF.

This rearrangement joins TRBV20-1 to TRBJ2-7; 13 positions match TRBD2. The CDR3 length is 15 residues. Trimming at V came to 2 bases and at J to 5 bases, leaving 6 bases not matched to a gene. Germline V lookup: CDR1 DFQATT, CDR2 SNEGSKA (reference sequence). In DNA, the CDR3 is TGCAGTGCTAGACAGACTAGCGGGGGGTACAACGAGCAGTACTTC. Translating it yields CSARQTSGGYNEQYF.

This clonotype showed up just once. This chain connects TRBV20-1 to TRBJ2-3, with D hard to call. This CDR3 contains 11 residues. Germline CDR1 DFQATT, CDR2 SNEGSKA (reference sequence). V was trimmed by 5 bases and J by 10 bases, leaving 13 bases between them. CDR3 amino acids: CSALGSSPQYF. The CDR3, as DNA: TGCAGTGCTCTCGGCTCCTCTCCGCAGTATTTT.

The chain has TRBV10-2 and TRBJ2-7; D is perhaps TRBD2 (5 bases). V was pared by 3 bases and J by 7 bases, with 19 bases between. The CDR3 extends over 15 amino acids. Germline loops: CDR1 WSHSY, CDR2 SAAADI. CDR3 region: CASSEWQAGLGEQYF. Here the CDR3 DNA reads TGCGCCAGCAGTGAATGGCAGGCGGGTCTCGGAGAGCAGTACTTC.

V usage is TRBV10-3 and J usage is TRBJ2-7, with a weak D call TRBD2 (7 bases). Trimming shortened V by 8 bases and J by 7 bases, and 18 bases separated the two germline ends. The germline V gene encodes CDR1 ENHRY and CDR2 SYGVKD. The CDR3 totals 13 residues. The CDR3 sequence is CAIGGLREDEQYF. The CDR3 DNA follows: TGTGCCATCGGGGGGCTACGGGAGGATGAGCAGTACTTC.

J is TRBJ2-1 and V is TRBV12-3 or TRBV12-4; D ambiguous. The CDR3 runs 13 residues. V dropped 2 bases and J dropped 6 bases, with 8 bases sitting between them. DNA of the CDR3: TGTGCCAGCAGTTTATCGTTCATCAATGAGCAGTTCTTC. This encodes CASSLSFINEQFF.

The V and J genes are TRBV20-1 and TRBJ2-5; possible D gene TRBD2, 6 bases. V was pared by 6 bases and J by 2 bases, with 13 bases between. Germline lookup yields CDR1 DFQATT and CDR2 SNEGSKA (reference sequence). The CDR3 is made up of 13 amino acids. In DNA, the CDR3 is TGCAGTGCAACCGGGACTTTTCAAGAGACCCAGTACTTC. It yields the protein CSATGTFQETQYF.

The chain recombines TRBV2 with TRBJ2-7; D remains unclear. Trimming pared 4 bases from V and 2 bases from J, leaving 12 bases between. This CDR3 region has 14 residues. Per germline, CDR1 SNHLY and CDR2 FYNNEI. The CDR3 nucleotides read TGTGCCAGCAGTGTGGGCAGGATACCCTACGAGCAGTACTTC. It codes for CASSVGRIPYEQYF.

V and J are TRBV7-2 and TRBJ2-1, with 14 bases that match TRBD2. With 4 bases clipped from V and 4 bases from J, the junction kept 6 bases outside the gene matches. The CDR3 is 17 residues long. Germline V gene lookup returns CDR1 SGHTA and CDR2 FQGNSA. CDR3 amino acids: CASSSRLAGGGYNEQFF. The CDR3 DNA reads TGTGCCAGCAGCTCTAGACTAGCGGGAGGGGGGTACAATGAGCAGTTCTTC.

The V and J genes are TRBV12-3 or TRBV12-4 and TRBJ1-2, with D possibly matching TRBD1 (5 bases). Trimming took 1 base from V and 7 from J, leaving 16 bases between them. The CDR3 runs to 15 residues. CDR3 nucleotides: TGTGCCAGCAGTTTAGTCGGGGGGACCGCTTGTGGCTACACCTTC. Translation gives CASSLVGGTACGYTF.

This clonotype was counted only a few times. This chain joins TRBV15 and TRBJ2-7, with D tentatively TRBD2 (5 bases). The CDR3 is 15 amino acids. From germline, CDR1 is LNHNV and CDR2 YYDKDF (reference sequence). Trimming took off 1 base at V and 3 bases at J, with 13 bases between the two ends. This CDR3 reads CATSRGTLLGYEQYF. The CDR3 coding sequence is TGTGCCACCAGCAGAGGGACTCTATTGGGCTACGAGCAGTACTTC. The variable domain in full, completed from reference TRBV15 and TRBJ2-7, reads DAMVIQNPRYQVTQFGKPVTLSCSQTLNHNVMYWYQQKSSQAPKLLFHYYDKDFNNEADTPDNFQSRRPNTSFCFLDIRSPGLGDTAMYLCATSRGTLLGYEQYFGPGTRLTVT.

The chain recombines TRBV20-1 with TRBJ2-2; the match to TRBD1 covers 8 bases. The CDR3 sequence is 14 residues long. Germline V gene lookup returns CDR1 DFQATT and CDR2 SNEGSKA (reference sequence). V dropped 4 bases and J dropped 3; count of bases not matched to a gene: 4. The CDR3 is CSAKTGVYTGELFF. CDR3 nucleotides: TGCAGTGCTAAGACAGGGGTTTACACCGGGGAGCTGTTTTTT.

There are a few counts of this clonotype. This rearrangement joins TRBV24-1 to TRBJ2-5; D remains ambiguous. Germline V gene sequence: CDR1 KGHDR, CDR2 SFDVKD. The CDR3 is 12 amino acids. With 10 bases removed from V and 3 bases from J, the gap between germline ends came to 11 bases. The CDR3 region is CATAGPEETQYF. Written as DNA, the CDR3 is TGTGCCACTGCTGGGCCCGAAGAGACCCAGTACTTC.

This chain joins TRBV6-2 or TRBV6-3 and TRBJ2-7; D ambiguous. This CDR3 comprises 15 residues. Trimming pared 2 bases from V and 0 bases from J, leaving 11 bases between. The germline V gene encodes CDR1 MNHEY and CDR2 SVGEGT. The CDR3 coding sequence is TGTGCCAGCAGTTACAGTGAGTGGAACTCCTACGAGCAGTACTTC. Translating it yields CASSYSEWNSYEQYF.

The gene calls are TRBV4-1 and TRBJ1-4, with 9 positions matching TRBD1. The CDR3 extends over 15 amino acids. Germline CDR1 MGHRA, CDR2 YSYEKL. The V gene end was trimmed by 2 bases and the J gene end by 5 bases; junction bases not matched to a gene: 3. The CDR3 region is CASSQLDRGNEKLFF. The CDR3 bases are TGCGCCAGCAGCCAACTGGACAGGGGCAATGAAAAACTGTTTTTT.

This rearrangement joins TRBV20-1 to TRBJ1-2; no definite D call. V was trimmed by 1 base and J by 7 bases, leaving 13 bases between them. This CDR3 comprises 13 residues. In germline, CDR1 is DFQATT, CDR2 SNEGSKA (reference sequence). The CDR3 reads CSARGAGLGGYTF. CDR3 sequence (DNA): TGCAGTGCTAGAGGCGCCGGTCTAGGTGGCTACACCTTC.

The chain recombines TRBV20-1 with TRBJ2-1, with D unresolved. The CDR3 is 18 residues long. V shed 0 bases and J shed 0 bases, with 18 bases lying between them. Germline CDR1 reads DFQATT; CDR2 reads SNEGSKA (reference sequence). In DNA, the CDR3 is TGCAGTGCTAGAGATGTCAATCGCCAGTTTGGCTCCTACAATGAGCAGTTCTTC. Translated, it gives CSARDVNRQFGSYNEQFF.

The chain uses TRBV6-5 and TRBJ1-6; no clear D. V dropped 0 bases and J dropped 13 bases, with 16 bases sitting between them. The germline gives CDR1 MNHEY, CDR2 SVGAGI. The CDR3 has 15 amino acids. The CDR3 coding sequence is TGTGCCAGCAGTTACTCGAGGCGCGGGGAACCTCCCCTCCACTTT. This sequence encodes CASSYSRRGEPPLHF.

This rearrangement joins TRBV6-5 to TRBJ2-1, with 11 positions matching TRBD2. The germline V gene encodes CDR1 MNHEY and CDR2 SVGAGI. The CDR3 consists of 16 residues. The J segment lost 5 bases and the V segment lost 0 bases, leaving 3 bases of the junction unmatched. The chain's CDR3 is CASSYSASGRHNEQFF. The CDR3 nucleotides read TGTGCCAGCAGTTACTCGGCTAGCGGGAGGCACAATGAGCAGTTCTTC.